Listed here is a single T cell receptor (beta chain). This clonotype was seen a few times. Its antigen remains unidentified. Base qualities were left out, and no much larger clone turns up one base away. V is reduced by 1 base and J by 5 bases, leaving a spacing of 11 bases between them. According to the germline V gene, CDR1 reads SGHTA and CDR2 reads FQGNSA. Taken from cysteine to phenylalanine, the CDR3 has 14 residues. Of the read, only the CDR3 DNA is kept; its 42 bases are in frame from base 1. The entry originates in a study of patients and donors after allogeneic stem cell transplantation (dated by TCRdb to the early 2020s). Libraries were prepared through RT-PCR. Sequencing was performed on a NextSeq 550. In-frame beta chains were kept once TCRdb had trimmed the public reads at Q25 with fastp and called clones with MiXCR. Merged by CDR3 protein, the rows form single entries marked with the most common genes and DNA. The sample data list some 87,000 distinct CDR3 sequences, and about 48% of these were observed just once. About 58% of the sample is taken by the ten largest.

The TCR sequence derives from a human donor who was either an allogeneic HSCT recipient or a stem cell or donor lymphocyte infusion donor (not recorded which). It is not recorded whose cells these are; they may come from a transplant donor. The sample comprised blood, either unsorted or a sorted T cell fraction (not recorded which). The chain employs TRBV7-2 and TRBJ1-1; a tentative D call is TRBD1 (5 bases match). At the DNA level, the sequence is TGTGCCAGCAGCTTAGTACCCGGGGGTACTGAAGCTTTCTTT. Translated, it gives CASSLVPGGTEAFF.